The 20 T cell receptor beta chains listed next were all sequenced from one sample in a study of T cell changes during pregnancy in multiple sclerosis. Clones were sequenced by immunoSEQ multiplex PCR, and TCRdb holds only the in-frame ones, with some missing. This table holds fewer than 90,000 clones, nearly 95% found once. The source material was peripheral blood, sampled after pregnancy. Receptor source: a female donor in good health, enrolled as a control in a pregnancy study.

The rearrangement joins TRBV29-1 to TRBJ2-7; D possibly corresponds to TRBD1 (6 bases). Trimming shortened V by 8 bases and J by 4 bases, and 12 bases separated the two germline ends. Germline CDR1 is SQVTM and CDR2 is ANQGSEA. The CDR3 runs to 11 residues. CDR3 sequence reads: CSQLQGYEQYF. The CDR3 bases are TGCAGCCAACTGCAGGGGTACGAGCAGTACTTC.

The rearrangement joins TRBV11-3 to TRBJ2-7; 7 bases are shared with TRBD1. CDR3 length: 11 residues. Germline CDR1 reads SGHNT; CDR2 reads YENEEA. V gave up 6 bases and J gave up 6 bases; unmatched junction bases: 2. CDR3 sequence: CASSSGGEQYF. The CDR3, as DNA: TGTGCCAGCAGTTCAGGGGGCGAGCAGTACTTC.

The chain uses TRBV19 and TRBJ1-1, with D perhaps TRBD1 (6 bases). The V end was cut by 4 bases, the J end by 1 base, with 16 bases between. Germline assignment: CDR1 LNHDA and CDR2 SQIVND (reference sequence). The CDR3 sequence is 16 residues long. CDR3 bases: TGTGCCAGTAGTAACCGGAACGGGGGGCCGAACACTGAAGCTTTCTTT. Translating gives CASSNRNGGPNTEAFF.

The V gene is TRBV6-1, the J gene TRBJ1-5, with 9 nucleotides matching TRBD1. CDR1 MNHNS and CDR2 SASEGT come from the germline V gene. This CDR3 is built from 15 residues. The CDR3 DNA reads TGTGCGGCCGGACAGGGGCCCTATAGCAATCAGCCCCAGCATTTT. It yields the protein CAAGQGPYSNQPQHF.

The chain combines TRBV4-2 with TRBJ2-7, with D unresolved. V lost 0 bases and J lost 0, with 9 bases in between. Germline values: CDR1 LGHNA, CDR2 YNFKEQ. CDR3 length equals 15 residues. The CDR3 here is CASSQDPGSSYEQYF. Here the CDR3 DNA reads TGTGCCAGCAGCCAAGATCCCGGTAGCTCCTACGAGCAGTACTTC.

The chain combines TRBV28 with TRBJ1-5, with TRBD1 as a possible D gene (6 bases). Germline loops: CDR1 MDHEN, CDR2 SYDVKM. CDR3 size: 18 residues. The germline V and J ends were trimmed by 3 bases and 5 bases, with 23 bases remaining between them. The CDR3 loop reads CASSLVGLRVSGDQPQHF. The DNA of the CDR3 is TGTGCCAGCAGTTTGGTGGGGTTAAGGGTCTCAGGGGATCAGCCCCAGCATTTT.

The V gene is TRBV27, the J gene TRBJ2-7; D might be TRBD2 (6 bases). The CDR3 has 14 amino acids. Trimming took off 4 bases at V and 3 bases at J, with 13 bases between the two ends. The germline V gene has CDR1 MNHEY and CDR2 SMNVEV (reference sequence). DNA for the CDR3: TGTGCCAGCAGTTCCGGGACTCAGATCTACGAGCAGTACTTC. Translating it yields CASSSGTQIYEQYF.

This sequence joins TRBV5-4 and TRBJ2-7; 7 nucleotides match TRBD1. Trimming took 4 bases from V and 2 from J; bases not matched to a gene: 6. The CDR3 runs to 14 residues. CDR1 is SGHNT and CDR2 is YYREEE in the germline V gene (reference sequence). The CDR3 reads CASSGTVSTYEQYF. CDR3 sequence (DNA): TGTGCCAGCAGCGGGACAGTTAGTACCTACGAGCAGTACTTC.

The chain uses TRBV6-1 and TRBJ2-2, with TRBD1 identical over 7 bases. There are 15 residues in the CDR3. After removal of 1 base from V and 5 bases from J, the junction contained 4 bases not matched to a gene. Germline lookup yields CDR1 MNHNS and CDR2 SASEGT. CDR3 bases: TGTGCCAGCAGTGAAGAGACAGGGCGGACCGGGGAGCTGTTTTTT. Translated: CASSEETGRTGELFF.

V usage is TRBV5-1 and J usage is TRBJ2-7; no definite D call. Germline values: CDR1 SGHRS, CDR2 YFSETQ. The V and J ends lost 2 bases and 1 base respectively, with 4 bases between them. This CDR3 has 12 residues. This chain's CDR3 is CASSFGSYEQYF. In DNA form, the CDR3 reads TGCGCCAGCAGCTTCGGGTCCTACGAGCAGTACTTC.

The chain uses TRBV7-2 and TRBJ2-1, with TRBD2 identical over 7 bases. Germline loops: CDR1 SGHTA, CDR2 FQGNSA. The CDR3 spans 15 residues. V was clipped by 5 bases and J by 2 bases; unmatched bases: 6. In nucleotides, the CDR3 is TGTGCCAGCAGCCTCGATGGACTAGCCTACAATGAGCAGTTCTTC. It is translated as CASSLDGLAYNEQFF.

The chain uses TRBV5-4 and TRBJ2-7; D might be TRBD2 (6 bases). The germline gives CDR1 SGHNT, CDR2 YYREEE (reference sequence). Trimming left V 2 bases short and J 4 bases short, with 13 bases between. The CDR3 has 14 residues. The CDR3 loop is CASSFDGSSYEQYF. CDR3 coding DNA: TGTGCCAGCAGCTTTGACGGGAGTAGTTACGAGCAGTACTTC.

The CDR3 nucleotides read TGTGCCAGCAGTTTGCGGCTAGATCGGGGTAAACTGTTTTTT. Its translation: CASSLRLDRGKLFF. The chain joins TRBV28 to TRBJ1-4; D remains ambiguous. This CDR3 region has 14 residues. V was pared by 3 bases and J by 11 bases, with 16 bases between. Germline assignment: CDR1 MDHEN and CDR2 SYDVKM.

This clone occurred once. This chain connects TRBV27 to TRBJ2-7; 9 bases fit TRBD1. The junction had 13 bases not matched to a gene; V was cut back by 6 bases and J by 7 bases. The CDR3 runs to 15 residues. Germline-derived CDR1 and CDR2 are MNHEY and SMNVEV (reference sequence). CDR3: CASSDGTGRREEQYF. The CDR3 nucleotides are TGTGCCAGCAGCGATGGGACAGGGAGAAGAGAAGAGCAGTACTTC.

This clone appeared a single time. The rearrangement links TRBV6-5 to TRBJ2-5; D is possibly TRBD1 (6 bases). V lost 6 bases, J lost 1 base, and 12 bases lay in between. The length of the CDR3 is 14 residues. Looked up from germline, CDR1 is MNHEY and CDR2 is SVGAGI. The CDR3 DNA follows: TGTGCCAGCAGCACCACAGGGACCCAAGAGACCCAGTACTTC. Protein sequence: CASSTTGTQETQYF.

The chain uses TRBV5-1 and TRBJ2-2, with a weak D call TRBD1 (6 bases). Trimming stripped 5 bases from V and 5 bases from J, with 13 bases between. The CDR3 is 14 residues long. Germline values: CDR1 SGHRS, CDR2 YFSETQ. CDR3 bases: TGCGCCAGCAGAATGACAGGAGGAACCGGGGAGCTGTTTTTT. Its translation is CASRMTGGTGELFF.

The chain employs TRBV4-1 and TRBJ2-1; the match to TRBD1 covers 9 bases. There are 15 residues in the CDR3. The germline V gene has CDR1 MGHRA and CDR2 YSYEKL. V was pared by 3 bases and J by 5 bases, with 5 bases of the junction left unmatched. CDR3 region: CASSHPGQGHNEQFF. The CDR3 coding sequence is TGCGCCAGCAGCCACCCGGGACAGGGTCACAATGAGCAGTTCTTC.

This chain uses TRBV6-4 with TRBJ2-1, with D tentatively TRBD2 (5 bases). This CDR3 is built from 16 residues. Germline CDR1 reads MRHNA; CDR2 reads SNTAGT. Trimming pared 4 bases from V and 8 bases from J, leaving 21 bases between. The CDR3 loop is CASSAIYSGSLHEQFF. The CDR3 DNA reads TGTGCCAGCAGTGCTATATACTCGGGGTCCCTCCATGAGCAGTTCTTC.

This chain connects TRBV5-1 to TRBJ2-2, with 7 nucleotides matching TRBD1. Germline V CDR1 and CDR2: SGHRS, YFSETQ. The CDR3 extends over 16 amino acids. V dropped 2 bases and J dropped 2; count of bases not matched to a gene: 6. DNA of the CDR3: TGCGCCAGCAGCTTTGTAAGACAGGGAAACACCGGGGAGCTGTTTTTT. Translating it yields CASSFVRQGNTGELFF.

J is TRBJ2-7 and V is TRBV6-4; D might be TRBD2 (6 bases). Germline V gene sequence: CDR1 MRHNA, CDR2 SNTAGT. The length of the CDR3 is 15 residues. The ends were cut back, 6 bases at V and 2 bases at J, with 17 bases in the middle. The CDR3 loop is CASSLFSGETYEQYF. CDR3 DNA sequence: TGTGCCAGCAGCCTCTTTAGCGGAGAGACCTACGAGCAGTACTTC.